This T cell receptor beta chain originates from a study of blood T cell repertoires in COVID-19. Study-wide context: T cells, B-cell-depleted T cells, or PBMCs supplied cDNA or gDNA.

This table comes from immunoSEQ multiplex PCR, and its TCRdb copy is limited to in-frame clones, with some not included. Among about 150,000 clones listed, approximately 85% were seen once. V dropped 4 bases and J dropped 4 bases, with 14 bases sitting between them. The germline V gene has CDR1 SGHTS and CDR2 YDEGEE. The CDR3 consists of 14 residues. The Seattle patients, enrolled during active infection, were followed longitudinally. The chain has TRBV5-8 and TRBJ1-1; maybe TRBD1 (6 bases). Material: peripheral blood. The receptor was derived from a man aged 55 to 70 with COVID-19, enrolled during active disease. CDR3 sequence (DNA): TGTGCCAGCAGCCTGAGGGGGGGGGTCACTGAAGCTTTCTTT. Translation gives CASSLRGGVTEAFF. Full variable domain (remainder filled in from reference TRBV5-8 and TRBJ1-1): EAGVTQSPTHLIKTRGQQATLRCSPISGHTSVYWYQQALGLGLQFLLWYDEGEERNRGNFPPRFSGRQFPNYSSELNVNALELEDSALYLCASSLRGGVTEAFFGQGTRLTVV.